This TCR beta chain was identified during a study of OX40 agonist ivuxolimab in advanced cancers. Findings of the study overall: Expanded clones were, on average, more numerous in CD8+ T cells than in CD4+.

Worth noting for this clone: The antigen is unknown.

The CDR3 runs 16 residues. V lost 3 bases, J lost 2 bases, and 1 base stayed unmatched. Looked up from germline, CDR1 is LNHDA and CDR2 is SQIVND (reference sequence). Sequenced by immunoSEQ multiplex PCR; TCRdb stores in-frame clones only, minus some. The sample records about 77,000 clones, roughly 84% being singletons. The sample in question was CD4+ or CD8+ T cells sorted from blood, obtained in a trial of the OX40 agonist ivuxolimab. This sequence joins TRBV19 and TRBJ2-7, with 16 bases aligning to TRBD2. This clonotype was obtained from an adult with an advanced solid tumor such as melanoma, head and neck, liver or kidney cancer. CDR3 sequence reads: CASSMGTSGRAYEQYF. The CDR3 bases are TGTGCCAGTAGTATGGGGACTAGCGGGAGGGCCTACGAGCAGTACTTC.